This T cell receptor beta chain was retrieved from a study of cytomegalovirus exposure and HLA in healthy donors. The PCR ran on 60 Vbeta and 13 Jbeta primers. Sequenced by immunoSEQ multiplex PCR; TCRdb stores in-frame clones only, minus some. The sample contains about 130,000 clones, roughly 17% of which appear only once. The J segment lost 8 bases and the V segment lost 5 bases, leaving 13 bases of the junction unmatched. The CDR3 sequence is 15 residues long. CDR1 and CDR2 (germline): SGHAT, FQNNGV. The donors were healthy bone marrow donors. Notes on the study in general: Cytomegalovirus association was assigned to 170 or so TCR beta chains. A later analysis showed that HLA-associated TCR beta chains had undergone more clonal expansion than equally common others.

This clone appeared a few times. Its antigen remains unknown. The gene calls are TRBV11-2 and TRBJ1-2; TRBD1 agrees at 8 bases. The sequence was obtained from a female donor in good health and CMV-seropositive. Sequenced material: PBMCs. Written as DNA, the CDR3 is TGTGCCAGCAGCCATAGCAGGGGGCAGGGGAGCGGCTACACCTTC. Amino acid sequence: CASSHSRGQGSGYTF.